The rows below give T cell receptor beta chains drawn from one sample of a study of neoadjuvant nivolumab and ipilimumab in lung cancer. Sequencing was performed with immunoSEQ multiplex PCR; in TCRdb, only in-frame clones are kept and a portion is missing. The repertoire has about 26,000 clones, roughly 80% of them found once; the top ten carry 6% to 7%. Sequencing was performed on peripheral blood, taken before neoadjuvant nivolumab, alone or with ipilimumab. All receptors come from an adult with non-small cell lung cancer. Each CDR3 is given with its conserved first and last residue. The D gene is left open where the match is weak. Rows give clone size only sometimes, using once, few, many, or a class for an expanded clone.

J gene,D gene,clone size,V gene,CDR3 length,CDR3 protein,CDR3 DNA
TRBJ1-1,TRBD1,few,TRBV5-4,11,CASSSDREAFF,TGTGCCAGCAGCTCGGACAGGGAAGCTTTCTTT
TRBJ2-5,TRBD2,.,TRBV2,14,CASFDGGGQETQYF,TGTGCCAGCTTCGACGGGGGGGGGCAAGAGACCCAGTACTTC
TRBJ2-6,.,.,TRBV4-3,17,CASSQRRQSSGANVLTF,TGCGCCAGCAGCCAACGCAGACAGAGCTCTGGGGCCAACGTCCTGACTTTC
TRBJ1-1,.,.,TRBV6-4,13,CASTSDTGTEAFF,TGTGCCAGCACCTCCGACACCGGCACTGAAGCTTTCTTT
TRBJ1-1,.,few,TRBV5-4,13,CASSNGGATEAFF,TGTGCCAGCAGCAACGGGGGAGCCACTGAAGCTTTCTTT
TRBJ1-4,TRBD1,.,TRBV29-1,14,CSVGPGGADEKLFF,TGCAGCGTGGGACCAGGGGGCGCTGATGAAAAACTGTTTTTT
TRBJ2-1,TRBD1,few,TRBV29-1,14,CSVWGQGARNEQFF,TGCAGCGTTTGGGGACAGGGGGCCCGCAATGAGCAGTTCTTC
TRBJ2-6,.,.,TRBV21-1,15,CASRLDDPGANVLTF,TGTGCCAGCAGATTGGACGATCCTGGGGCCAACGTCCTGACTTTC
TRBJ2-5,.,.,TRBV1,16,CTSSQEDREGRETQYF,TGCACCAGCAGCCAAGAGGACAGGGAAGGTAGGGAGACCCAGTACTTC
TRBJ2-7,.,once,TRBV7-9,12,CASSLDVGEQYF,TGTGCCAGCAGCTTAGATGTGGGGGAGCAGTACTTC
TRBJ1-4,TRBD1,.,TRBV4-2,15,CANLNPDRANEKLFF,TGTGCCAACCTAAACCCTGACAGGGCTAATGAAAAACTGTTTTTT
TRBJ1-6,.,.,TRBV2,13,CASNREINSPLHF,TGTGCCAGCAATAGGGAGATAAATTCACCCCTCCACTTT
TRBJ2-5,TRBD2,.,TRBV14,13,CASANRAGGTQYF,TGTGCCAGCGCGAACAGGGCGGGAGGGACCCAGTACTTC
TRBJ1-5,.,once,TRBV19,16,CASSMGRRGGNQPQHF,TGTGCCAGTAGTATGGGGAGAAGGGGAGGCAATCAGCCCCAGCATTTT
TRBJ2-5,.,.,TRBV29-1,10,CSAAGEAQYF,TGCAGCGCCGCAGGGGAGGCCCAGTACTTC
TRBJ2-3,.,.,TRBV11-1,16,CASSSPMRTSTDTQYF,TGTGCCAGCAGCTCCCCCATGAGGACTAGCACAGATACGCAGTATTTT
TRBJ2-7,.,.,TRBV5-4,13,CASSLPRNYEQYF,TGTGCCAGCAGCTTGCCCCGAAACTACGAGCAGTACTTC
TRBJ2-3,.,once,TRBV7-2,15,CASSLGLASTDTQYF,TGTGCCAGCAGCTTAGGGCTAGCTAGCACAGATACGCAGTATTTT
TRBJ2-6,.,.,TRBV6-4,14,CASSRESGANVLTF,TGTGCCAGCAGTCGAGAGTCTGGGGCCAACGTCCTGACTTTC
TRBJ1-6,TRBD1,.,TRBV4-1,17,CASSPRSETGENSPLHF,TGCGCCAGCAGCCCTAGGTCAGAGACAGGGGAAAATTCACCCCTCCACTTT
TRBJ1-3,.,few,TRBV23-1,15,CASSQSGQSGNTIYF,TGCGCCAGCAGTCAATCGGGACAATCTGGAAACACCATATATTTT
TRBJ1-1,.,.,TRBV6-1,13,CASSGQMNTEAFF,TGTGCCAGCAGCGGACAGATGAACACTGAAGCTTTCTTT
TRBJ2-2,.,.,TRBV11-2,15,CASSLAGLDTGELFF,TGTGCCAGCAGCTTAGCGGGGTTGGACACCGGGGAGCTGTTTTTT
TRBJ2-3,TRBD2,.,TRBV7-6,17,CASSMGLAGGGSDTQYF,TGTGCCAGCAGCATGGGACTAGCGGGGGGTGGTTCAGATACGCAGTATTTT
TRBJ1-1,TRBD1,.,TRBV5-1,15,CASSAGQGRATEAFF,TGCGCCAGCAGCGCCGGACAGGGGCGAGCCACTGAAGCTTTCTTT
TRBJ2-5,TRBD2,once,TRBV11-1,13,CASSAGEGWTQYF,TGTGCCAGCAGTGCCGGGGAGGGGTGGACCCAGTACTTC
TRBJ1-4,.,.,TRBV7-9,13,CASSYGANEKLFF,TGTGCCAGCAGCTACGGGGCAAATGAAAAACTGTTTTTT
TRBJ2-7,TRBD1,once,TRBV7-6,15,CASSSLRDRGHEQYF,TGTGCCAGCAGCTCGCTCCGGGACAGGGGTCACGAGCAGTACTTC
TRBJ2-7,TRBD2,once,TRBV5-1,17,CASSFSSGGAGSPEQYF,TGCGCCAGCAGCTTCTCTAGCGGGGGGGCCGGATCGCCCGAGCAGTACTTC
TRBJ2-7,TRBD1,once,TRBV19,14,CASSTHGQGHEQYF,TGTGCCAGTAGTACACATGGACAGGGCCACGAGCAGTACTTC
TRBJ1-5,TRBD1,.,TRBV28,15,CASRRTGVIWQPQHF,TGTGCCAGCAGAAGGACAGGGGTTATTTGGCAGCCCCAGCATTTT
TRBJ1-5,.,once,TRBV5-4,14,CASSPGTGNQPQHF,TGTGCCAGCAGCCCCGGGACGGGAAATCAGCCCCAGCATTTT
TRBJ1-2,.,.,TRBV2,14,CASSFGPGTYGYTF,TGTGCCAGCAGCTTCGGACCCGGCACCTATGGCTACACCTTC
TRBJ1-1,.,.,TRBV5-1,13,CASSRERNTEAFF,TGCGCCAGCAGCAGGGAAAGAAACACTGAAGCTTTCTTT
TRBJ1-6,.,.,TRBV6-4,14,CASSDGGAGSPLHF,TGTGCCAGCAGTGACGGCGGGGCGGGTTCACCCCTCCACTTT
TRBJ1-4,.,.,TRBV9,15,CASSAPGTPNEKLFF,TGTGCCAGCAGCGCCCCCGGGACACCGAATGAAAAACTGTTTTTT
TRBJ1-4,TRBD1,.,TRBV7-9,16,CASSLETGGGNEKLFF,TGTGCCAGCAGCCTCGAGACAGGGGGTGGTAATGAAAAACTGTTTTTT
TRBJ2-2,.,.,TRBV5-1,15,CASSLDGRGTGELFF,TGCGCCAGCAGCTTGGACGGCCGGGGCACCGGGGAGCTGTTTTTT
TRBJ2-1,.,.,TRBV6-5,15,CASSSGLPPYNEQFF,TGTGCCAGCAGCTCCGGGCTACCCCCCTACAATGAGCAGTTCTTC
TRBJ1-5,.,few,TRBV7-2,15,CASSRRGGSNQPQHF,TGTGCCAGCAGTCGACGCGGGGGTAGCAATCAGCCCCAGCATTTT
TRBJ1-1,.,.,TRBV5-6,12,CASSPYGREAFF,TGTGCCAGCAGCCCTTACGGACGTGAGGCTTTCTTT
TRBJ1-1,TRBD1,.,TRBV6-5,15,CASSYEGAMNTEAFF,TGTGCCAGCAGTTATGAGGGGGCGATGAACACTGAAGCTTTCTTT
TRBJ2-1,.,.,TRBV7-2,13,CASSFSSYNEQFF,TGTGCCAGCAGCTTCAGCTCCTACAATGAGCAGTTCTTC
TRBJ2-5,TRBD1,.,TRBV28,14,CASSATGDQETQYF,TGTGCCAGCAGTGCCACAGGGGACCAAGAGACCCAGTACTTC
TRBJ1-1,.,.,TRBV19,13,CASSITSGTEAFF,TGTGCCAGTAGTATCACATCGGGCACTGAAGCTTTCTTT
TRBJ1-2,.,.,TRBV19,13,CASNHDRHYGYTF,TGTGCCAGTAACCACGACAGACACTATGGCTACACCTTC
TRBJ2-7,TRBD1,.,TRBV7-8,15,CASSLEGQSSYEQYF,TGTGCCAGCAGCTTAGAGGGACAGAGCTCCTACGAGCAGTACTTC
TRBJ1-4,.,.,TRBV5-1,17,CASSWGDFGGPNEKLFF,TGCGCCAGCAGCTGGGGGGATTTCGGGGGTCCAAATGAAAAACTGTTTTTT
TRBJ1-1,.,.,TRBV11-2,14,CASSLRGGGTEAFF,TGTGCCAGCAGCCTTCGGGGGGGAGGAACTGAAGCTTTCTTT
TRBJ1-1,.,.,TRBV2,13,CASSVGSNTEAFF,TGTGCCAGCAGTGTAGGGTCGAACACTGAAGCTTTCTTT
TRBJ1-3,.,.,TRBV28,15,CASRIGSGTGNTIYF,TGTGCCAGCAGAATTGGGTCAGGGACTGGAAACACCATATATTTT
TRBJ1-5,.,.,TRBV7-2,16,CASSLAGRGVNQPQHF,TGTGCCAGCAGCTTAGCGGGGCGGGGGGTTAATCAGCCCCAGCATTTT
TRBJ2-5,.,.,TRBV7-9,16,CASSGAGDVLTETQYF,TGTGCCAGCAGCGGAGCAGGGGATGTGCTGACAGAGACCCAGTACTTC